This T cell receptor beta chain originates from a study of cytomegalovirus exposure and HLA in healthy donors. Sequenced by immunoSEQ multiplex PCR; TCRdb stores in-frame clones only, minus some. This table holds some 170,000 clones, around nine tenths found once. With respect to this clone: Antigen unknown.

The V segment lost 9 bases and the J segment 0 bases; nucleotides outside the gene matches: 3. There are 13 residues in the CDR3. Germline V gene lookup returns CDR1 SGHNT and CDR2 YYREEE (reference sequence). General study findings and limits: Overall, 164 TCR beta chains were annotated as cytomegalovirus-associated. The finding came from a later analysis; first-cohort TCR clusters tended to co-occur in the roughly 120 validation repertoires. Through in vitro validation, a few CMV-associated chains were shown to be specific for CMV antigens. Whilst most TCR sequences proved rare, a subset of public TCRs occurred across many donors.

Material for sequencing was PBMCs. This chain connects TRBV5-4 to TRBJ2-3; 8 bases fit TRBD2. The TCR sequence derives from a man aged 18 to 29 in good health and CMV-seropositive. The CDR3 nucleotides read TGTGCCACCCGGGGGGGAAGCACAGATACGCAGTATTTT. Translating gives CATRGGSTDTQYF.